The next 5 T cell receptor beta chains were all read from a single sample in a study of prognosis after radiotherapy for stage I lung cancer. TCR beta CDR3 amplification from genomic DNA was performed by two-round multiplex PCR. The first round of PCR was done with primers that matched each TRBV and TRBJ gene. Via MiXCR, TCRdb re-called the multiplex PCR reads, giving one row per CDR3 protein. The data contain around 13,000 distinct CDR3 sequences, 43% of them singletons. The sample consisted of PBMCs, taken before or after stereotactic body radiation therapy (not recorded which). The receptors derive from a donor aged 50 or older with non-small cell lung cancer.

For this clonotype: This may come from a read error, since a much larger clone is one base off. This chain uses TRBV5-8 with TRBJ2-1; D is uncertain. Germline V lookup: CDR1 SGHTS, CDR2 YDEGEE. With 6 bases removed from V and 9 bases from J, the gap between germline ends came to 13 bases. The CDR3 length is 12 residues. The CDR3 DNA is TGTGCCAGCATCTTCACCTACGGTGAGCAGTTCTTC. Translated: CASIFTYGEQFF.

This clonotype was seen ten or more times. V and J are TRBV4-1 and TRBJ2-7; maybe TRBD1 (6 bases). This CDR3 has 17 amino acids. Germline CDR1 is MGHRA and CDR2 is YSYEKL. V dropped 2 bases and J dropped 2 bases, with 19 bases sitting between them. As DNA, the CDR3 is TGCGCCAGCAGCCAATTCCTCTCGGGACATGGCCCCTACGAGCAGTACTTC. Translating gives CASSQFLSGHGPYEQYF.

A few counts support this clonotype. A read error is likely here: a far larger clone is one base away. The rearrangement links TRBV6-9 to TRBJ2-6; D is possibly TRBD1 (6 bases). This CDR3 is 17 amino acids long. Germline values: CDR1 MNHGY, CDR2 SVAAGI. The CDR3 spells CASSYRTVTSGANALTF. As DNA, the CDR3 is TGTGCCAGCAGTTATCGGACAGTTACATCTGGGGCCAACGCCCTGACTTTC.

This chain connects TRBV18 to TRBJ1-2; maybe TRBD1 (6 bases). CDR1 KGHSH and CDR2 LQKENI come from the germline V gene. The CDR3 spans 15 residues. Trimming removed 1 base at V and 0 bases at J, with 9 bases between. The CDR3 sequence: CASSPQGHSNYGYTF. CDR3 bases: TGTGCCAGCTCACCACAGGGACACTCTAACTATGGCTACACCTTC. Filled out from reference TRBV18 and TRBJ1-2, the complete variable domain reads NAGVMQNPRHLVRRRGQEARLRCSPMKGHSHVYWYRQLPEEGLKFMVYLQKENIIDESGMPKERFSAEFPKEGPSILRIQQVVRGDSAAYFCASSPQGHSNYGYTFGSGTRLTVV.

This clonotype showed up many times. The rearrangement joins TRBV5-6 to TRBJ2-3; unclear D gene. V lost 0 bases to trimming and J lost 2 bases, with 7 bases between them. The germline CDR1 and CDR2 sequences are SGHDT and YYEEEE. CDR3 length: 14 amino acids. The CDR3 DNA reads TGTGCCAGCAGCTTGGTTAGGCCCACAGATACGCAGTATTTT. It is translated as CASSLVRPTDTQYF.